The sequence of this T cell receptor beta chain was determined in a study of OX40 agonist ivuxolimab in advanced cancers. Study summary: One hepatocellular carcinoma and a couple of cutaneous melanoma patients partially responded.

In regard to this clone: The antigen remains unidentified.

Any history of autoimmune disease or systemic immunosuppression disqualified patients. Produced via immunoSEQ multiplex PCR; TCRdb's table is partial and in-frame only. The sample shows about 22,000 clones, almost 85% of them seen only once. Study-wide results and caveats: Compared with others, partial responders at 0.1-3.0 mg/kg displayed clonal expansion among the lowest. Antigen specificity remained undetermined for the expanded peripheral T cells.

The V gene lost 2 bases and the J gene lost 6 bases, with 16 bases spanning the gap. CDR3 size: 14 residues. CDR1 is GTSNPN, CDR2 SVGIG, per germline (reference sequence). This chain uses TRBV30 with TRBJ1-2; weak D call: TRBD1 (6 bases). The input for sequencing was CD4+ or CD8+ T cells sorted from blood, taken in a trial of the OX40 agonist ivuxolimab. This TCR was sampled from an adult with an advanced solid tumor such as melanoma, head and neck, liver or kidney cancer. Here the CDR3 reads CAWSWGAGRDGYTF. The CDR3 DNA is TGTGCCTGGAGTTGGGGGGCAGGTAGAGATGGCTACACCTTC.